These 14 T cell receptor beta chains share one sample of origin, sequenced in a study of Graves' ophthalmopathy and Graves' hyperthyroidism. For repertoire sequencing, the TCR beta CDR3 regions were amplified from RNA transcripts. The workflow started with a first-round RT-PCR run with HTBI primers and then moved on to a second-round multiplex PCR. TCRdb called the multiplex PCR reads again in MiXCR, with one record for every CDR3 protein. The repertoire holds some 1.1 million distinct CDR3 sequences, around a third seen once, with around 10% in the top ten. Material for sequencing was peripheral blood or thyroid tissue (not recorded which). Receptors originate from an adult man with Graves' hyperthyroidism.

Regarding this clonotype: The junction shows a germline mismatch at one end, possibly a read error. The V and J genes are TRBV15 and TRBJ1-5; the D gene is possibly TRBD1 (6 bases). Germline CDR1 is LNHNV and CDR2 is YYDKDF (reference sequence). This CDR3 contains 16 residues. CDR3: CASSRRPTGSREPQHF. The CDR3 nucleotides are TGTGCCAGCAGCCGACGCCCAACAGGGTCAAGAGAGCCCCAGCATTTT.

The chain employs TRBV9 and TRBJ2-7; D is tentatively TRBD1 or TRBD2 (5 bases each). The V end lost 1 base, the J end lost 7 bases, and 15 bases lay between the germline ends. Germline-derived CDR1 and CDR2 are SGDLS and YYNGEE. The length of the CDR3 is 14 residues. CDR3 DNA: TGTGCCAGCAGCGTATTAGGGACCGCGCGGGAGCAGTACTTC. Its translation: CASSVLGTAREQYF.

This clonotype was counted only a few times. This chain joins TRBV30 and TRBJ1-5, with D unresolved. V was cut by 0 bases and J by 7 bases, with 7 bases left in between. CDR3 length: 12 amino acids. The germline CDR1 and CDR2 sequences are GTSNPN and SVGIG (reference sequence). The CDR3 loop is CAWSVSLQPQHF. The CDR3 coding sequence is TGTGCCTGGAGTGTCTCTCTGCAGCCCCAGCATTTT.

This rearrangement joins TRBV12-3 or TRBV12-4 to TRBJ2-3; possibly TRBD1 or TRBD2 for D (6 bases each). V lost 5 bases to trimming and J lost 1 base, with 13 bases between them. The CDR3 is made up of 15 amino acids. The DNA for the CDR3 is TGTGCCAGCAGTCGCGGGGACATAGGCACAGATACGCAGTATTTT. Its translation: CASSRGDIGTDTQYF.

This clonotype was recorded at least ten times. The J gene is TRBJ2-5, the V gene TRBV7-3, with 11 nucleotides matching TRBD2. In germline, CDR1 is SGHTA, CDR2 FQGTGA. V lost 5 bases to trimming and J lost 5 bases; unmatched junction nucleotides: 7. CDR3 length: 15 amino acids. This CDR3 is CASSPGTSGGETQYF. The CDR3 nucleotides read TGTGCCAGCAGCCCCGGGACTAGCGGAGGGGAGACCCAGTACTTC.

This clonotype was seen many times. The rearrangement joins TRBV9 to TRBJ2-5; perhaps D is TRBD1 or TRBD2 (5 bases each). The V and J ends lost 0 bases and 6 bases respectively, with 15 bases between them. This CDR3 spans 15 amino acids. CDR1 and CDR2 from the germline V gene are SGDLS and YYNGEE. This chain's CDR3 is CASSVDLGPSKTQYF. Written as DNA, the CDR3 is TGTGCCAGCAGCGTAGATCTGGGACCGTCAAAGACCCAGTACTTC.

The table lists this clonotype with many counts. CDR3 DNA sequence: TGTGCCAGCAGCATGGGACCTCCTACAGAGACCCAGTACTTC. Translated: CASSMGPPTETQYF. The rearrangement uses TRBV9 and TRBJ2-5; tentatively, D is TRBD1 or TRBD2 (5 bases each). V dropped 4 bases and J dropped 4 bases, with 14 bases sitting between them. The germline V gene encodes CDR1 SGDLS and CDR2 YYNGEE. This CDR3 has 14 amino acids.

This clonotype has only a few counts. In nucleotides, the CDR3 is TGTGCCAGCTCACCACTGTCTGGGGCCGAGCAGTACTTC. Amino acid sequence: CASSPLSGAEQYF. The V gene is TRBV18, the J gene TRBJ2-7, with D possibly being TRBD1 (5 bases). V lost 1 base, J lost 6 bases, and 10 bases lay in between. CDR3 length: 13 amino acids. Germline CDR1 reads KGHSH; CDR2 reads LQKENI.

The chain joins TRBV30 to TRBJ1-3, with D tentatively TRBD1 (6 bases). Germline CDR1 and CDR2: GTSNPN and SVGIG (reference sequence). The CDR3 is made up of 14 amino acids. Deletions cut 1 base from V and 7 bases from J, with 14 bases between. CDR3: CAWSGGRGRNTIYF. The CDR3 coding sequence is TGTGCCTGGAGTGGCGGCAGGGGTAGGAACACCATATATTTT. Supplemented by reference TRBV30 and TRBJ1-3, the full variable domain reads SQTIHQWPATLVQPVGSPLSLECTVEGTSNPNLYWYRQAAGRGLQLLFYSVGIGQISSEVPQNLSASRPQDRQFILSSKKLLLSDSGFYLCAWSGGRGRNTIYFGEGSWLTVV.

The chain carries TRBV7-8 and TRBJ2-7; the D gene could be TRBD1 or TRBD2 (5 bases each). Deletions cut 4 bases from V and 11 bases from J, with 15 bases between. The germline V gene encodes CDR1 SGHVS and CDR2 FQNEAQ. The CDR3 loop spans 12 amino acids. The CDR3 nucleotides read TGTGCCAGCAGCTCGGGGCAGGGATGGGAGTACTTC. As protein: CASSSGQGWEYF.

This clonotype was seen at least ten times. This clone may be a read error of a much larger clone one base away. This rearrangement joins TRBV7-9 to TRBJ1-2; unclear D gene. Germline V CDR1 and CDR2: SEHNR, FQNEAQ (reference sequence). Trimming stripped 1 base from V and 2 bases from J, with 2 bases between. The CDR3 runs 12 residues. For the CDR3, the DNA is TGTGCCAGCAGCTTAGAGAACTATGGCTACACCTTC. It codes for CASSLENYGYTF. Using reference TRBV7-9 and TRBJ1-2 for the parts outside the CDR3, the full variable domain is DTGVSQNPRHKITKRGQNVTFRCDPISEHNRLYWYRQTLGQGPEFLTYFQNEAQLEKSRLLSDRFSAERPKGSFSTLEIQRTEQGDSAMYLCASSLENYGYTFGSGTRLTVV.

This clonotype was picked up a small number of times. The chain combines TRBV10-2 with TRBJ1-4; TRBD1 matches 9 bases. Germline V gene data show CDR1 as WSHSY and CDR2 as SAAADI. The V segment lost 2 bases and the J segment 7 bases; nucleotides outside the gene matches: 2. The CDR3 covers 14 residues. For the CDR3, the DNA is TGCGCCAGCAGTGAGCCGGACAGGGGTGAAAAACTGTTTTTT. Residues: CASSEPDRGEKLFF.

This clonotype appeared a few times. This CDR3 is CASSYSIGLNQPQHF. The CDR3 coding sequence is TGTGCCAGCAGTTACTCGATAGGGTTGAATCAGCCCCAGCATTTT. V and J are TRBV6-5 and TRBJ1-5; D is unclear. V gave up 0 bases and J gave up 4 bases, with 10 bases separating them. The length of the CDR3 is 15 residues. Germline V gives CDR1 MNHEY, CDR2 SVGAGI.

This clonotype turned up a few times. The chain carries TRBV10-2 and TRBJ2-7; D assignment may be TRBD1 or TRBD2 (6 bases each). V was pared by 4 bases and J by 0 bases, with 13 bases between. This CDR3 comprises 15 residues. Germline V lookup: CDR1 WSHSY, CDR2 SAAADI. In nucleotides, the CDR3 is TGCGCCAGCAGTGCTGGAAGGGGGGCCTCCTACGAGCAGTACTTC. Encoded protein: CASSAGRGASYEQYF.